This T cell receptor beta chain was profiled in a study of PD-L1 blockade in urothelial cancer. Study-wide context: In the patient group, about 85% of the roughly 29 were males with bladder-origin urothelial cancer.

Germline V gives CDR1 SEHNR, CDR2 FQNEAQ (reference sequence). The CDR3 extends over 16 amino acids. Trimming stripped 4 bases from V and 4 bases from J, with 19 bases between. Time point given: peripheral blood 6 weeks after treatment start. Locally advanced or metastatic urothelial carcinoma affected the patients. Samples spanned pretreatment and treatment, with 1 to 8 time points per patient. Profiling relied on immunoSEQ multiplex PCR, and the TCRdb table lists in-frame clones only, not all of them. Counted here are 35,000 to 45,000 clones, about 89% occurring once; the ten biggest clones make up less than 9.5%.

The rearrangement uses TRBV7-9 and TRBJ1-1, with D perhaps TRBD1 (6 bases). This specimen was PBMCs, taken around atezolizumab (anti-PD-L1) treatment. The sequence was obtained from a man between 65 and 85 years old with urothelial cancer. The CDR3 region is CASSSLQGRGSTEAFF. The DNA of the CDR3 is TGTGCCAGCAGCTCTCTACAGGGAAGGGGAAGCACTGAAGCTTTCTTT.